The TCR beta chain under discussion was sequenced for a study of blood T cell repertoires in COVID-19. In the study overall: From the United States, Italy and Spain came samples of acute and convalescent COVID-19. Sources were T cells, B-cell-depleted T cells, or PBMCs; the material itself was cDNA or gDNA.

In the authors' workflow: Reference gene primer amplification in the assay estimated nucleated cell counts. Produced via immunoSEQ multiplex PCR; TCRdb's table is partial and in-frame only. The V and J calls and clone size are taken from that table; D and trimming were inferred from the DNA. Of roughly 200,000 clones in the sample, approximately 79% were seen once. Germline V CDR1 and CDR2: SGHTA, FQGNSA. Trimming stripped 4 bases from V and 4 bases from J, with 16 bases between. CDR3 length: 15 residues. The sequenced sample consisted of peripheral blood. The sequence came from a man aged 45-65 years who had recovered from COVID-19. The chain couples TRBV7-2 to TRBJ1-1; maybe TRBD1 (6 bases). CDR3 in amino acids: CASSYIIIRGTEAFF. The CDR3 nucleotides read TGTGCCAGCAGCTATATAATAATCAGGGGCACTGAAGCTTTCTTT.